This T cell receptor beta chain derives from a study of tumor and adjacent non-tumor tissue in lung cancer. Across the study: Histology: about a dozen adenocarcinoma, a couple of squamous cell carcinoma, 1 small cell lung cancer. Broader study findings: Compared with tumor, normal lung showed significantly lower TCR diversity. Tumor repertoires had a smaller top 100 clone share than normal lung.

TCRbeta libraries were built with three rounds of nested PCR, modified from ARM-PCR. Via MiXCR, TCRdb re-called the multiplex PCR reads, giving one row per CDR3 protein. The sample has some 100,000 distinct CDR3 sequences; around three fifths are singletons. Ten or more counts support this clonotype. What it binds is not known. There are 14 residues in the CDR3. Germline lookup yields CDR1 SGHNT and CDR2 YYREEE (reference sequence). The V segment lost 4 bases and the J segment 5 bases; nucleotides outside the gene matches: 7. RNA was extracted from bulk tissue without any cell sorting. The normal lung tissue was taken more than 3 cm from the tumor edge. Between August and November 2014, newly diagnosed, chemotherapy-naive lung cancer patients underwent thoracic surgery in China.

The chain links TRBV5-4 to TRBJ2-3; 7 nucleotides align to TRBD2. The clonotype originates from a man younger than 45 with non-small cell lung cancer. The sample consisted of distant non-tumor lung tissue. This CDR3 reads CASSLAVAGDTQYF. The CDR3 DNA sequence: TGTGCCAGCAGCCTCGCTGTAGCGGGAGATACGCAGTATTTT.